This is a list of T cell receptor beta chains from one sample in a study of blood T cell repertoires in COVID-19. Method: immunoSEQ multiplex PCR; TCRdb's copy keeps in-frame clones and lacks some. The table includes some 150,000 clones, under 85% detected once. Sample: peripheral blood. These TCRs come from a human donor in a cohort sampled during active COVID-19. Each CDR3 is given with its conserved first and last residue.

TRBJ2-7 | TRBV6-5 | CASSLDRGFSYEQYF
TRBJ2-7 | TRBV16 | CASSSLGYEQYF
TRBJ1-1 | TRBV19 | CASSITPATPEAFF
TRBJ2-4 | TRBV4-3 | CASSQDLGENIQYF
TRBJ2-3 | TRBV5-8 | CASSFGVATDTQYF
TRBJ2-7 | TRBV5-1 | CASSRTGEPGYEQYF
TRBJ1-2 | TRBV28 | CASSADRDTLHGYTF
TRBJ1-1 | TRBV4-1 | CASSRDTVNTEAFF
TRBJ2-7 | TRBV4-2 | CASSLERGGPYEQYF
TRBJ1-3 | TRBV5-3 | CARSFQGASGNTIYF
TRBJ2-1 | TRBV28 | CASSPLAGAREQFF
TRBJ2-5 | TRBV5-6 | CASSLRSGETQYF
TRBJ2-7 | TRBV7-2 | CASREAGYEQYF
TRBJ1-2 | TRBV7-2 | CASSETTETFYGYTF
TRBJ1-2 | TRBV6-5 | CASSYLRGHNYGYTF
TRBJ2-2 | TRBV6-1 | CASSDRTGELFF
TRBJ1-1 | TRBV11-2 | CASSLRGTEAFF
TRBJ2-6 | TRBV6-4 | CASSEGGASGANVLTF
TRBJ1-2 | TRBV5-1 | CASSFSGTGRVTNYGYTF
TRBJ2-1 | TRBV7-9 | CASRLLAGGPNEQFF
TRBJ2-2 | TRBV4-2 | CASSTLLQGPRSTGELFF
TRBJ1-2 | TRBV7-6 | CASSSTPGQGTGYTF
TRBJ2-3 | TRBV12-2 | CARVAGVTDTQYF
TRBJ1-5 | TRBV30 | CAWSVREFQPQHF
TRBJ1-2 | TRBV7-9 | CASSLDQRYGYGYTF
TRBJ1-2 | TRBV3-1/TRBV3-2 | CASSSQGWYGYTF
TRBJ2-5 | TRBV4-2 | CASSQDLRGGLETQYF
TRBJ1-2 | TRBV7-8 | CASSLQGAWDYGYTF
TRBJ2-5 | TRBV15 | CATSRDLRGRETQYF
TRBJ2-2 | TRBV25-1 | CARLAEDVDGELFF
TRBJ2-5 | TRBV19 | CASSTGDATQYF
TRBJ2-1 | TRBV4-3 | CASSHTERNEQFF
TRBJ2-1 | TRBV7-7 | CASSLGTDNEQFF
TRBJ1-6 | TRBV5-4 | CASSAEAGNSPLHF
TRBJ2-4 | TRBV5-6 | CASSLGLAGNPADIQYF
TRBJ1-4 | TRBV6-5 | CASSRTSRRVEKLFF
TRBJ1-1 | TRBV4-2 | CASSQPLQGTEAFF
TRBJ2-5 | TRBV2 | CASSSQGTLQETQYF
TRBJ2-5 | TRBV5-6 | CASSSPSGTAYQETQYF
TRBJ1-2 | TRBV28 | CASSYISFQDSPGYTF
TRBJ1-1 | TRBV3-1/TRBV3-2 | CASSQGRQRNTEAFF
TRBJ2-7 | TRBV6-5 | CASMANRGGGYEQYF
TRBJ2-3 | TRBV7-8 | CASSRGGPGTDTQYF
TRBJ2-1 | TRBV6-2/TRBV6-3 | CASSFPPFDRGPSYNEQFF
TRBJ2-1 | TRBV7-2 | CASSLEKGAYPYNEQFF
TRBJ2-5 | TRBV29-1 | CSVATTAYQETQYF
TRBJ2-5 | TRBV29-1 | CSVEDGGGRGETQYF